This T cell receptor beta chain was sequenced for a study of blood T cell repertoires in COVID-19. Turning to the study itself: Spain, Italy and the United States supplied samples that represented acute and convalescent COVID-19. The analysed material was cDNA or gDNA that came from T cells, B-cell-depleted T cells, or PBMCs.

As processed by the authors: Reference gene primer amplification gave estimated nucleated cell counts. Clones were sequenced by immunoSEQ multiplex PCR, and TCRdb holds only the in-frame ones, with some missing. That table is the source of V, J and clone size, and D and trimming were worked out from the DNA. The table records under 350,000 clones, about nine tenths of them present only once. The CDR3 sequence is 13 residues long. J gave up 5 bases and V 3 bases, and 4 bases lay outside the gene matches. The chain joins TRBV5-3 to TRBJ2-5; 7 bases match TRBD1. TRBV5-3 falls under the ORF class, with uncertain function. The TCR was taken from a man aged 45-60 years with acute or convalescent COVID-19. The sample comprised peripheral blood. CDR3 region: CARSSRQGETQYF. For the CDR3, the DNA is TGTGCCAGAAGCTCCCGACAGGGTGAGACCCAGTACTTC.